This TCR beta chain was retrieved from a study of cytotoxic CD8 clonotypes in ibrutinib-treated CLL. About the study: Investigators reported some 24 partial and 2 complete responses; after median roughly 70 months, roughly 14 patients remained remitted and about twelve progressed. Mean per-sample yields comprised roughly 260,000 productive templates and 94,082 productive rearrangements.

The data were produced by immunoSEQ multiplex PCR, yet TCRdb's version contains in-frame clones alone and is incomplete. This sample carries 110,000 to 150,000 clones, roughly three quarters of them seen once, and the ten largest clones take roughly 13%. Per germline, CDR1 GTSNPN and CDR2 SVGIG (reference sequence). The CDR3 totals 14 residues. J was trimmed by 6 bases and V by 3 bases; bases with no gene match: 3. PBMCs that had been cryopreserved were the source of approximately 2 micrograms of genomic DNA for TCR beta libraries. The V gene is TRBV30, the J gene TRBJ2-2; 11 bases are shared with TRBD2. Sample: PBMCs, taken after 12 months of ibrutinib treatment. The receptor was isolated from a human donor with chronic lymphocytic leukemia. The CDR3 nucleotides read TGTGCCTGGAGACTAGCGGGAGCCTCCGGGGAGCTGTTTTTT. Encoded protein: CAWRLAGASGELFF.